One sample yielded the 2 T cell receptor beta chains listed below, sequenced in a study of PD-L1 blockade in urothelial cancer. TCRdb keeps only in-frame clones here, not all; method: immunoSEQ multiplex PCR. The sample comprises 29,000 or so clones, more than 70% of which are singletons, and roughly 3.1% rests with the top ten. This material consisted of PBMCs, taken around atezolizumab (anti-PD-L1) treatment. Receptors were obtained from a man aged 50 to 59 with urothelial cancer.

This clone was seen once. The rearrangement links TRBV28 to TRBJ1-5, with TRBD1 as a possible D gene (5 bases). V shed 9 bases and J shed 3 bases, with 15 bases lying between them. The V gene's germline CDR1 is MDHEN and CDR2 SYDVKM. The CDR3 is 14 residues long. CDR3 nucleotides: TGTGCCAGTTATCAGGGTGGGGACAATCAGCCCCAGCATTTT. This gives the protein CASYQGGDNQPQHF.

This chain uses TRBV5-1 with TRBJ2-2, with 10 bases fitting TRBD2. Germline CDR1 is SGHRS and CDR2 is YFSETQ. The CDR3 runs 18 residues. The V gene end was trimmed by 0 bases and the J gene end by 7 bases; junction bases not matched to a gene: 12. The chain's CDR3 is CASSLGPSGGLMNGELFF. DNA of the CDR3: TGCGCCAGCAGCTTGGGCCCTAGCGGGGGCCTGATGAACGGGGAGCTGTTTTTT.